Listed here are 23 T cell receptor beta chains from one sample, sequenced in a study of cytomegalovirus exposure and HLA in healthy donors. The study ran its PCR with 60 Vbeta and 13 Jbeta primers. Data came from immunoSEQ multiplex PCR; TCRdb stores just in-frame clones and leaves some out. The sample lists roughly 110,000 clones, 75% to 85% occurring once. The sequencing input was PBMCs. The receptors stem from a man aged 50 to 59 in good health and CMV-seronegative.

This chain joins TRBV12-5 and TRBJ1-1; D is possibly TRBD1 (5 bases). The CDR3 runs 14 residues. CDR1 LGHNT and CDR2 FRNRAP come from the germline V gene. V lost 6 bases to trimming and J lost 0 bases, with 11 bases between them. CDR3 in DNA: TGTGCTAGTGGCCCGGGAGGGGTGAACACTGAAGCTTTCTTT. This encodes CASGPGGVNTEAFF.

The chain uses TRBV5-1 and TRBJ1-5, with D possibly TRBD1 on 5 matching bases. CDR3 size: 14 residues. Trimming left V 4 bases short and J 7 bases short, with 15 bases between. Germline CDR1 and CDR2: SGHRS and YFSETQ. DNA of the CDR3: TGCGCCAGCAGCCCCGGGGAGGGGAGACAGCCCCAGCATTTT. Its protein product is CASSPGEGRQPQHF.

The V gene is TRBV6-1, the J gene TRBJ2-1; D is undetermined. CDR1 is MNHNS, CDR2 SASEGT, per germline. V shed 2 bases and J shed 0 bases, with 5 bases lying between them. CDR3 size: 14 residues. DNA of the CDR3: TGTGCCAGCAGTGAACGGAGCTCCTACAATGAGCAGTTCTTC. Translating gives CASSERSSYNEQFF.

V gene TRBV18 combines with J gene TRBJ2-7; D gene ambiguous. The CDR3 runs 15 residues. V was pared by 5 bases and J by 5 bases, with 19 bases between. Germline CDR1 and CDR2: KGHSH and LQKENI. The CDR3 DNA reads as TGTGCCAGCTCAGCGACCGCCCGGGTAGTCGACGAGCAGTACTTC. It codes for CASSATARVVDEQYF. The whole variable domain, filled in from reference TRBV18 and TRBJ2-7, reads NAGVMQNPRHLVRRRGQEARLRCSPMKGHSHVYWYRQLPEEGLKFMVYLQKENIIDESGMPKERFSAEFPKEGPSILRIQQVVRGDSAAYFCASSATARVVDEQYFGPGTRLTVT.

The chain couples TRBV19 to TRBJ1-1; D unclear. CDR1 and CDR2 from the germline V gene are LNHDA and SQIVND (reference sequence). The CDR3 contains 15 residues. The V end was cut by 8 bases, the J end by 5 bases, with 21 bases between. This CDR3 is CASGPKDGDRTEAFF. The CDR3 bases are TGTGCCAGTGGGCCTAAGGACGGGGATAGGACTGAAGCTTTCTTT.

CDR3 coding DNA: TGTGCCAGCAGCCCCGCTGGCGGGGGGTCAGTGTACTTC. Its translation: CASSPAGGGSVYF. V is TRBV7-2 and J is TRBJ2-4; TRBD2 aligns across 8 bases. J was trimmed by 15 bases and V by 5 bases; bases with no gene match: 12. CDR1 SGHTA and CDR2 FQGNSA come from the germline V gene. CDR3 length equals 13 residues.

The V gene is TRBV30, the J gene TRBJ1-2; D uncertain. Trimming removed 3 bases from V and 2 bases from J, with 4 bases in between. Germline loops: CDR1 GTSNPN, CDR2 SVGIG (reference sequence). CDR3 length equals 11 residues. The CDR3 sequence is CAWSLNYGYTF. CDR3 nucleotide sequence: TGTGCCTGGAGCTTAAACTATGGCTACACCTTC. Using reference TRBV30 and TRBJ1-2 for the parts outside the CDR3, the full variable domain is SQTIHQWPATLVQPVGSPLSLECTVEGTSNPNLYWYRQAAGRGLQLLFYSVGIGQISSEVPQNLSASRPQDRQFILSSKKLLLSDSGFYLCAWSLNYGYTFGSGTRLTVV.

The chain links TRBV2 to TRBJ2-4; no reliable D call. The germline V and J ends were trimmed by 2 bases and 2 bases, with 10 bases remaining between them. This CDR3 region has 15 residues. Germline CDR1 and CDR2: SNHLY and FYNNEI. DNA for the CDR3: TGTGCCAGCAGTGAAACATACAGCCCCAAAAACATTCAGTACTTC. Translation gives CASSETYSPKNIQYF.

The rearrangement links TRBV27 to TRBJ1-2; D uncertain. V lost 5 bases and J lost 7, with 14 bases in between. Germline lookup yields CDR1 MNHEY and CDR2 SMNVEV (reference sequence). The CDR3 contains 13 residues. The CDR3 loop reads CASSQRVEGGYTF. DNA of the CDR3: TGTGCCAGCAGTCAACGAGTGGAGGGTGGCTACACCTTC.

In regard to this clone: Distinct nucleotide sequences in the sample also encode this CDR3. CDR3 protein: CSGCQNNEQFF. Written as DNA, the CDR3 is TGCAGCGGTTGTCAGAACAATGAGCAGTTCTTC. This sequence joins TRBV29-1 and TRBJ2-1; D gene uncertain. V was pared by 7 bases and J by 5 bases, with 9 bases between. Germline CDR1 SQVTM, CDR2 ANQGSEA. This CDR3 has 11 residues.

V and J are TRBV7-2 and TRBJ2-7, with a weak D call TRBD2 (6 bases). The CDR3 has 17 residues. In germline, CDR1 is SGHTA, CDR2 FQGNSA. Trimming removed 2 bases at V and 6 bases at J, with 23 bases between. This chain's CDR3 is CASSLTTHDGGRPEQYF. The CDR3 nucleotides read TGTGCCAGCAGCTTAACGACCCACGACGGGGGTCGTCCCGAGCAGTACTTC.

This chain connects TRBV4-1 to TRBJ2-7; a weak D match, TRBD1 (6 bases). Per the germline V gene, CDR1 is MGHRA and CDR2 is YSYEKL. Trimming removed 1 base at V and 0 bases at J, with 10 bases between. The CDR3 runs to 15 residues. The CDR3 nucleotides read TGCGCCAGCAGCCAAGCACAGGACAGCTCCTACGAGCAGTACTTC. Translated: CASSQAQDSSYEQYF.

The rearrangement links TRBV4-3 to TRBJ2-3, with 7 nucleotides matching TRBD2. This CDR3 contains 17 residues. V trimming: 0 bases; J trimming: 1 base; junction bases outside the gene matches: 7. Per the germline V gene, CDR1 is LGHNA and CDR2 is YSLEER. CDR3 sequence: CASSQDPGGGGTDTQYF. The CDR3 region has the DNA TGCGCCAGCAGCCAAGATCCGGGTGGGGGGGGCACAGATACGCAGTATTTT.

The CDR3 sequence is CASSQLNQPQHF. The CDR3 DNA sequence: TGTGCCAGCTCCCAGTTAAATCAGCCCCAGCATTTT. The rearrangement joins TRBV6-5 to TRBJ1-5; D ambiguous. Per the germline V gene, CDR1 is MNHEY and CDR2 is SVGAGI. Deletions cut 8 bases from V and 4 bases from J, with 9 bases between. The length of the CDR3 is 12 residues.

V gene TRBV10-1 combines with J gene TRBJ1-1; D remains unclear. Germline V gene sequence: CDR1 WNHNN, CDR2 SYGVQD (reference sequence). The CDR3 has 15 amino acids. Trimming shortened V by 0 bases and J by 4 bases, and 12 bases separated the two germline ends. Written as DNA, the CDR3 is TGCGCCAGCAGTGAGTCACGGGGAGCAGGCACTGAAGCTTTCTTT. Its translation is CASSESRGAGTEAFF.

The chain has TRBV7-9 and TRBJ1-1; 9 bases match TRBD1. V dropped 5 bases and J dropped 1; count of bases not matched to a gene: 5. Per germline, CDR1 SEHNR and CDR2 FQNEAQ (reference sequence). The CDR3 has 15 amino acids. The CDR3 protein is CASSTGQGGNTEAFF. CDR3 sequence (DNA): TGTGCCAGCAGCACGGGACAGGGAGGGAACACTGAAGCTTTCTTT. The full variable domain, with the rest looked up from reference TRBV7-9 and TRBJ1-1, is DTGVSQNPRHKITKRGQNVTFRCDPISEHNRLYWYRQTLGQGPEFLTYFQNEAQLEKSRLLSDRFSAERPKGSFSTLEIQRTEQGDSAMYLCASSTGQGGNTEAFFGQGTRLTVV.

This chain joins TRBV5-1 and TRBJ2-7, with D possibly being TRBD2 (7 bases). This CDR3 has 17 residues. CDR1 is SGHRS and CDR2 is YFSETQ in the germline V gene. Trimming removed 6 bases at V and 0 bases at J, with 22 bases between. The CDR3 bases are TGCGCCAGCACCTTATTGACTCGGGGGGCAGACTCCTACGAGCAGTACTTC. Translated, it gives CASTLLTRGADSYEQYF.

The rearrangement joins TRBV27 to TRBJ2-5, with TRBD2 matching 9 bases. With 2 bases clipped from V and 7 bases from J, the junction kept 11 bases outside the gene matches. The length of the CDR3 is 16 residues. Germline V CDR1 and CDR2: MNHEY, SMNVEV (reference sequence). The CDR3 sequence is CASSLASSGAAWTQYF. CDR3 coding DNA: TGTGCCAGCAGTTTAGCGTCTAGCGGGGCCGCTTGGACCCAGTACTTC.

Only one count was recorded for this clone. The J gene is TRBJ2-7, the V gene TRBV7-2, with TRBD2 identical over 7 bases. Germline CDR1 SGHTA, CDR2 FQGNSA. The CDR3 loop spans 14 amino acids. V lost 8 bases to trimming and J lost 2 bases; unmatched junction nucleotides: 9. Here the CDR3 DNA reads TGTGCCAGCGCAATAGCGGGTGGCACCTACGAGCAGTACGTC. Its protein is CASAIAGGTYEQYV.

As for this clone: This same CDR3 is encoded by further DNA sequences in the sample. The rearrangement joins TRBV11-3 to TRBJ2-5; D not resolved. V lost 1 base and J lost 1, with 4 bases in between. This CDR3 region has 13 residues. CDR1 is SGHNT, CDR2 YENEEA, per germline. Here the CDR3 reads CASSLGAQETQYF. DNA for the CDR3: TGTGCCAGCAGCTTAGGAGCCCAAGAGACCCAGTACTTC.

This rearrangement joins TRBV9 to TRBJ2-3; D uncertain. Germline assignment: CDR1 SGDLS and CDR2 YYNGEE. The CDR3 sequence is 14 residues long. V lost 4 bases to trimming and J lost 6 bases, with 15 bases between them. The CDR3 sequence: CASSPQPPGDTQYF. The CDR3 DNA reads TGTGCCAGCAGCCCCCAACCCCCCGGGGATACGCAGTATTTT.

The gene calls are TRBV5-1 and TRBJ2-5, with TRBD1 identical over 7 bases. The V gene end was trimmed by 7 bases and the J gene end by 5 bases; junction bases not matched to a gene: 23. Germline CDR1 and CDR2: SGHRS and YFSETQ. This CDR3 spans 18 amino acids. This CDR3 is CASALGYSGTDRRETQYF. The CDR3 nucleotides read TGCGCCAGCGCTCTTGGTTATTCCGGGACAGACCGTAGGGAGACCCAGTACTTC.

The chain couples TRBV2 to TRBJ2-7, with 13 bases identical to TRBD2. This CDR3 comprises 17 residues. The trim removed 6 bases at V and 3 bases at J, leaving 11 bases unmatched. Germline loops: CDR1 SNHLY, CDR2 FYNNEI. CDR3 protein: CASRETSGGPPGYEQYF. The CDR3 nucleotides are TGTGCCAGCAGGGAGACTAGCGGGGGGCCCCCGGGCTACGAGCAGTACTTC. Based on the CDR3 plus reference TRBV2 and TRBJ2-7, the full variable domain is EPEVTQTPSHQVTQMGQEVILRCVPISNHLYFYWYRQILGQKVEFLVSFYNNEISEKSEIFDDQFSVERPDGSNFTLKIRSTKLEDSAMYFCASRETSGGPPGYEQYFGPGTRLTVT.